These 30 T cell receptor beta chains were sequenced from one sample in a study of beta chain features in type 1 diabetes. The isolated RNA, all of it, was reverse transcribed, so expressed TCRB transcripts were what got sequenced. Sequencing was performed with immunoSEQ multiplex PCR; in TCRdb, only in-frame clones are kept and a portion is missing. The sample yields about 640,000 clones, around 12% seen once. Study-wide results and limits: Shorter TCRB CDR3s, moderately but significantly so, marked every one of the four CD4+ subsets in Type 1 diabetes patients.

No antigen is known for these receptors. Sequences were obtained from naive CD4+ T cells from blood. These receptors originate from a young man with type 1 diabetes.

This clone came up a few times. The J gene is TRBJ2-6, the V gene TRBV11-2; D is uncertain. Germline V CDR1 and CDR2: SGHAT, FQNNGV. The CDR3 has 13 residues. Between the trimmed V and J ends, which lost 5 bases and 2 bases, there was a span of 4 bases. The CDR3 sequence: CASSPPGANVLTF. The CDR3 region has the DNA TGTGCCAGCAGCCCCCCTGGGGCCAACGTCCTGACTTTC.

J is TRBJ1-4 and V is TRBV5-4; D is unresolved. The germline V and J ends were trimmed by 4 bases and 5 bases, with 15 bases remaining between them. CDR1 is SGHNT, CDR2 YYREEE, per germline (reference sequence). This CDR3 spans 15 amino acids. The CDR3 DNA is TGTGCCAGCAGCGAGGTTTCGGGCCCCAATGAAAAACTGTTTTTT. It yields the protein CASSEVSGPNEKLFF.

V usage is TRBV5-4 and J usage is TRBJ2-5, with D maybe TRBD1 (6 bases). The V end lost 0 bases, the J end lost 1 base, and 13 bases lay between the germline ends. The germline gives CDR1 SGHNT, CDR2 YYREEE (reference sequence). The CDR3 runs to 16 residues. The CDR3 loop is CASSLAPGHPQETQYF. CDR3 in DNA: TGTGCCAGCAGCTTGGCTCCGGGACATCCCCAAGAGACCCAGTACTTC.

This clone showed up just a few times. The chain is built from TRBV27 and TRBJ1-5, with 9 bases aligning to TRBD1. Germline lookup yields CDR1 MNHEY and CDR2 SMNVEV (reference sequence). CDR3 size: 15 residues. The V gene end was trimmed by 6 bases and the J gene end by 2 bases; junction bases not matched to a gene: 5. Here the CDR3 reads CASSRTGAGNQPQHF. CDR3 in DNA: TGTGCCAGCAGCCGGACAGGGGCCGGCAATCAGCCCCAGCATTTT.

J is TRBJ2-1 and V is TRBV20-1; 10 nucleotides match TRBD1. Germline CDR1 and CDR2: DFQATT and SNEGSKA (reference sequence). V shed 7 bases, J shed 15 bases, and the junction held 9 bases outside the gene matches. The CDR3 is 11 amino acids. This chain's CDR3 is CSGTGDRGMFF. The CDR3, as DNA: TGCAGTGGAACGGGGGACAGGGGTATGTTCTTC.

This CDR3 reads CASSPGGTGVGIYEQYF. DNA of the CDR3: TGTGCCAGCAGCCCAGGAGGGACAGGGGTTGGAATCTACGAGCAGTACTTC. The chain carries TRBV13 and TRBJ2-7; 10 bases align to TRBD1. The CDR3 sequence is 17 residues long. Germline CDR1 is PRHDT and CDR2 is FYEKMQ (reference sequence). Germline trimming cut 5 bases from V and 3 bases from J; bases unmatched to any gene: 13.

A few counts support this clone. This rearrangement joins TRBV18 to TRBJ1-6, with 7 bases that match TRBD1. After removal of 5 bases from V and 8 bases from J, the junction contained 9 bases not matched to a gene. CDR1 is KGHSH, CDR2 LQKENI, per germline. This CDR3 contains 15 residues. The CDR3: CASSTRQGADSPLHF. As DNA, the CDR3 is TGTGCCAGCTCAACTCGACAGGGAGCGGATTCACCCCTCCACTTT. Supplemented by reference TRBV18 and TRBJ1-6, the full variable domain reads NAGVMQNPRHLVRRRGQEARLRCSPMKGHSHVYWYRQLPEEGLKFMVYLQKENIIDESGMPKERFSAEFPKEGPSILRIQQVVRGDSAAYFCASSTRQGADSPLHFGNGTRLTVT.

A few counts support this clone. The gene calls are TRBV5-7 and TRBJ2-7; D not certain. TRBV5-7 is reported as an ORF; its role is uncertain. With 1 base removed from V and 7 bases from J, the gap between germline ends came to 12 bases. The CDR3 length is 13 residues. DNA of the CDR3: TGTGCCAGCAGCTTGTTGTCTGGGCAAGAGCAGTACTTC. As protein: CASSLLSGQEQYF.

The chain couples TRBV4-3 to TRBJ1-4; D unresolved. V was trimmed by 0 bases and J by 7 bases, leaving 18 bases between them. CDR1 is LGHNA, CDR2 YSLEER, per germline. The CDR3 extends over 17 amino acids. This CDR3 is CASSQDRRRGSVEKLFF. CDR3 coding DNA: TGCGCCAGCAGCCAAGATCGTCGGCGGGGATCCGTTGAAAAACTGTTTTTT.

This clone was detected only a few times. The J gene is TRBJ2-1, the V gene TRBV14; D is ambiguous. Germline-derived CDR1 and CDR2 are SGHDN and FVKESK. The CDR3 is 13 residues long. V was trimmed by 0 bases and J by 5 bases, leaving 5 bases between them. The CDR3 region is CASSQENHNEQFF. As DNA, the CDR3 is TGTGCCAGCAGCCAAGAGAATCACAATGAGCAGTTCTTC.

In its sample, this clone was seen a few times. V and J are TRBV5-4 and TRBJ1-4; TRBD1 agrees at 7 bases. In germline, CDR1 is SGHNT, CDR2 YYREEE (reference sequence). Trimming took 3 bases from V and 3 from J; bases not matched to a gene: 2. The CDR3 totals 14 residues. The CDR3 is CASSSQGPNEKLFF. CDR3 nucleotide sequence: TGTGCCAGCAGCTCACAGGGGCCTAATGAAAAACTGTTTTTT.

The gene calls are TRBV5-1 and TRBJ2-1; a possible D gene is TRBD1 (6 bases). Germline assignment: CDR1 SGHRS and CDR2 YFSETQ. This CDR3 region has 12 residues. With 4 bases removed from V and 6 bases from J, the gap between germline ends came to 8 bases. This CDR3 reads CASSTQGNEQFF. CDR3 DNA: TGCGCCAGCAGCACACAGGGCAATGAGCAGTTCTTC.

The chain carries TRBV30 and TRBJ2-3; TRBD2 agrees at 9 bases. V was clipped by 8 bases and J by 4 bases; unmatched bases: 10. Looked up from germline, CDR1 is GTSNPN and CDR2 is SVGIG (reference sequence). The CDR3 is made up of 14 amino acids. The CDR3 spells CAVNQAGGPDTQYF. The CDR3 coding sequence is TGTGCCGTTAACCAAGCGGGGGGCCCAGATACGCAGTATTTT.

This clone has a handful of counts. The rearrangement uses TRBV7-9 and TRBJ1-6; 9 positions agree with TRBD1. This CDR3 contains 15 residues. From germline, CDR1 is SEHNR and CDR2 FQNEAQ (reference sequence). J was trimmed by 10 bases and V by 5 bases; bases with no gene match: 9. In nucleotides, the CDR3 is TGTGCCAGCAGCCAAGCCGGGACAGGGAACTCACCCCTCCACTTT. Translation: CASSQAGTGNSPLHF. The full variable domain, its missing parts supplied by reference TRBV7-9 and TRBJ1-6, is DTGVSQNPRHKITKRGQNVTFRCDPISEHNRLYWYRQTLGQGPEFLTYFQNEAQLEKSRLLSDRFSAERPKGSFSTLEIQRTEQGDSAMYLCASSQAGTGNSPLHFGNGTRLTVT.

CDR3 loop: CASSRQGVKETQYF. CDR3 DNA sequence: TGTGCCAGCAGTCGACAGGGGGTAAAGGAGACCCAGTACTTC. V is TRBV6-5 and J is TRBJ2-5, with 9 bases lining up with TRBD1. Germline V gene data show CDR1 as MNHEY and CDR2 as SVGAGI. The CDR3 is made up of 14 amino acids. Trimming took 5 bases from V and 5 from J; bases not matched to a gene: 6.

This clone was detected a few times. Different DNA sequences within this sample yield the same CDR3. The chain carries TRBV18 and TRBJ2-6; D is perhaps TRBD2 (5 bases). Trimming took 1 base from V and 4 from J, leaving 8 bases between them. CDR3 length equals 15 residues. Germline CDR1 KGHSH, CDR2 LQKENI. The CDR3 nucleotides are TGTGCCAGCTCACCACGCGGGTCAGGGGCCAACGTCCTGACTTTC. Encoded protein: CASSPRGSGANVLTF.

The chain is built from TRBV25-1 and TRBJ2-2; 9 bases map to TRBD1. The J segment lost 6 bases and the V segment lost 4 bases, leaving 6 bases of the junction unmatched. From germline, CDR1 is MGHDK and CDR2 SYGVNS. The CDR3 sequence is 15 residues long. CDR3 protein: CASSGGQGYAGELFF. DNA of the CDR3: TGTGCCAGCAGTGGGGGACAGGGCTATGCCGGGGAGCTGTTTTTT.

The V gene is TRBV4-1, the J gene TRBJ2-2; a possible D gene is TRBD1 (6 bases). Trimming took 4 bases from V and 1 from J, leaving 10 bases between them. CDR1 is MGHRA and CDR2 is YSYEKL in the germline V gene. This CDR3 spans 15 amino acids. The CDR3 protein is CASSLMTGNTGELFF. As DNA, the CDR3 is TGCGCCAGCAGCCTAATGACAGGGAACACCGGGGAGCTGTTTTTT.

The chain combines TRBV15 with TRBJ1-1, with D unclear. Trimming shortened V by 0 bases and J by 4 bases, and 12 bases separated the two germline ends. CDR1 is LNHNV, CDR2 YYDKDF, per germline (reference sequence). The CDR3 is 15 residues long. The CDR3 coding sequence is TGTGCCACCAGCAGAGATTTGGTTCAACCCACTGAAGCTTTCTTT. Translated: CATSRDLVQPTEAFF.

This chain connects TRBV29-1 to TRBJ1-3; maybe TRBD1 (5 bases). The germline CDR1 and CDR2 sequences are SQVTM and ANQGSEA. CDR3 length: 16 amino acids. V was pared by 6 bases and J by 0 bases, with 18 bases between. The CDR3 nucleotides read TGCAGCGTCGGTAAGGGGACGTCGAGCTCTGGAAACACCATATATTTT. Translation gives CSVGKGTSSSGNTIYF.

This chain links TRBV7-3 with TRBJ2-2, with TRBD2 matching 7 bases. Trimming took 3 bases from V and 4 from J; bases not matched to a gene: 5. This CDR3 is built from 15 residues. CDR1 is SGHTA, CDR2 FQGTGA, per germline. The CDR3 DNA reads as TGTGCCAGCAGCTTTACAGCGGGATTCACCGGGGAGCTGTTTTTT. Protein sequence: CASSFTAGFTGELFF.

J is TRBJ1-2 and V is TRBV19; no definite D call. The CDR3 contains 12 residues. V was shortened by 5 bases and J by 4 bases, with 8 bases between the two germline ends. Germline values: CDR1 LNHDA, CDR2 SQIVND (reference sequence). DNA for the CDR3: TGTGCCAGTAGTGAGACCTTCTATGGCTACACCTTC. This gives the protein CASSETFYGYTF.

The CDR3 coding sequence is TGTGCCAGCAGTTACACCCCGGAGGACAGCTATGGCTACACCTTC. Protein product: CASSYTPEDSYGYTF. The V and J genes are TRBV6-6 and TRBJ1-2; D might be TRBD1 (6 bases). The CDR3 runs 15 residues. Germline V lookup: CDR1 MNHNY, CDR2 SVGAGI (reference sequence). V gave up 2 bases and J gave up 4 bases, with 14 bases separating them.

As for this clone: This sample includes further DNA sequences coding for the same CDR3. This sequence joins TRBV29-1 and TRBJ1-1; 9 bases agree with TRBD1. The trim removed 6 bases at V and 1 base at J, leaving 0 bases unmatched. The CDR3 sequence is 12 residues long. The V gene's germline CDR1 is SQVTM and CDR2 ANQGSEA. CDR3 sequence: CSVGQGNTEAFF. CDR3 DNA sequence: TGCAGCGTGGGACAGGGGAACACTGAAGCTTTCTTT.

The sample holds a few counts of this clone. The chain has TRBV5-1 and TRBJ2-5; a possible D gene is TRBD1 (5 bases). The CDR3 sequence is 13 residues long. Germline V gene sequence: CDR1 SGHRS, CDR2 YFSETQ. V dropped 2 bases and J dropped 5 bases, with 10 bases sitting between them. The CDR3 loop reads CASSFGQRETQYF. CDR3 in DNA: TGCGCCAGCAGCTTCGGACAAAGGGAGACCCAGTACTTC.

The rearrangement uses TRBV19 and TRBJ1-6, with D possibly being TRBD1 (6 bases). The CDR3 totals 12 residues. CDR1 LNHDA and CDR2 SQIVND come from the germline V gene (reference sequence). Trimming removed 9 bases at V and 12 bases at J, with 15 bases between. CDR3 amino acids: CASNDRSRPLHF. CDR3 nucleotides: TGTGCCAGCAACGACAGGAGTCGACCCCTCCACTTT.

The CDR3 region is CASSLVGGSDSPLHF. CDR3 DNA: TGTGCCAGCAGCTTAGTCGGGGGCTCGGATTCACCCCTCCACTTT. The chain is built from TRBV7-9 and TRBJ1-6; the D gene is possibly TRBD1 (6 bases). Per germline, CDR1 SEHNR and CDR2 FQNEAQ (reference sequence). V was clipped by 1 base and J by 8 bases, with 12 bases between them. The CDR3 loop spans 15 amino acids.

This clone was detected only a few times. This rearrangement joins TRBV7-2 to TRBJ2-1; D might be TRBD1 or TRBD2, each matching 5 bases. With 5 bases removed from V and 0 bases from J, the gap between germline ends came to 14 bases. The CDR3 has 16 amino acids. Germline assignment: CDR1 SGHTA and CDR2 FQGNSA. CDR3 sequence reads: CASSKPRGSSYNEQFF. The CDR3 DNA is TGTGCCAGCAGCAAACCGAGGGGCAGCTCCTACAATGAGCAGTTCTTC.

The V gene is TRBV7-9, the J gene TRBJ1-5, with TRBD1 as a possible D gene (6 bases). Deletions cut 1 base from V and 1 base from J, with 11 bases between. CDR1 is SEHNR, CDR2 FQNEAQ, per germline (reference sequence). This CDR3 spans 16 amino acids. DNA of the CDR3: TGTGCCAGCAGCTTAGGACGGACAGAAAGCAATCAGCCCCAGCATTTT. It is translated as CASSLGRTESNQPQHF.

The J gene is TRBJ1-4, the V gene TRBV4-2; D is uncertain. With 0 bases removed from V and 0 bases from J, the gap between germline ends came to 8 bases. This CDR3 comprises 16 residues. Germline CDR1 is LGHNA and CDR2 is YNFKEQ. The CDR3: CASSQDVGATNEKLFF. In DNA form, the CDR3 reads TGTGCCAGCAGCCAAGACGTGGGAGCAACTAATGAAAAACTGTTTTTT.